A single sample gave rise to the 32 T cell receptor beta chains below, sequenced in a study of cytomegalovirus exposure and HLA in healthy donors. The PCR employed 60 Vbeta primers together with 13 Jbeta primers. This table comes from immunoSEQ multiplex PCR, and its TCRdb copy is limited to in-frame clones, with some not included. In the table there are tens of thousands of clones, approximately 80% of which are singletons. Sequenced sample: PBMCs. The receptors come from a woman between 35 and 50 years old in good health and CMV-seropositive.

The chain couples TRBV9 to TRBJ2-7; D might be TRBD1 (5 bases). The CDR3 sequence is 16 residues long. V was pared by 0 bases and J by 4 bases, with 17 bases between. CDR1 SGDLS and CDR2 YYNGEE come from the germline V gene. CDR3 loop: CASSVEGSGYRYEQYF. Written as DNA, the CDR3 is TGTGCCAGCAGCGTAGAAGGGTCAGGGTACAGGTACGAGCAGTACTTC.

The chain joins TRBV11-2 to TRBJ2-1; 9 nucleotides match TRBD1. J was trimmed by 7 bases and V by 10 bases; bases with no gene match: 11. Looked up from germline, CDR1 is SGHAT and CDR2 is FQNNGV. CDR3 length: 14 residues. The CDR3 region is CATKGGQGYNEQFF. CDR3 nucleotide sequence: TGTGCCACCAAAGGAGGACAGGGGTATAATGAGCAGTTCTTC.

This chain links TRBV5-1 with TRBJ2-5; D unclear. From germline, CDR1 is SGHRS and CDR2 YFSETQ. This CDR3 is 13 amino acids long. Trimming pared 4 bases from V and 1 base from J, leaving 8 bases between. CDR3 loop: CASSRHLQETQYF. Written as DNA, the CDR3 is TGCGCCAGCAGCCGACACCTCCAAGAGACCCAGTACTTC.

The CDR3 sequence is CAIQPGQRTDTQYF. For the CDR3, the DNA is TGTGCCATCCAACCGGGACAGAGGACAGATACGCAGTATTTT. The V call is TRBV2, the J call TRBJ2-3, with 7 nucleotides matching TRBD1. V lost 10 bases and J lost 3; bases outside the gene matches: 10. Germline CDR1 is SNHLY and CDR2 is FYNNEI. The CDR3 has 14 amino acids. The full variable domain, in which reference TRBV2 and TRBJ2-3 provide the parts outside the CDR3, is EPEVTQTPSHQVTQMGQEVILRCVPISNHLYFYWYRQILGQKVEFLVSFYNNEISEKSEIFDDQFSVERPDGSNFTLKIRSTKLEDSAMYFCAIQPGQRTDTQYFGPGTRLTVL.

The V gene is TRBV5-4, the J gene TRBJ2-5; tentatively, D is TRBD2 (7 bases). The V gene's germline CDR1 is SGHNT and CDR2 YYREEE (reference sequence). CDR3 size: 14 residues. Trimming took 0 bases from V and 5 from J, leaving 11 bases between them. The CDR3 DNA is TGTGCCAGCAGCTTGGCGGGGGGCCGGGAGACCCAGTACTTC. Translating gives CASSLAGGRETQYF. Supplemented by reference TRBV5-4 and TRBJ2-5, the full variable domain reads ETGVTQSPTHLIKTRGQQVTLRCSSQSGHNTVSWYQQALGQGPQFIFQYYREEENGRGNFPPRFSGLQFPNYSSELNVNALELDDSALYLCASSLAGGRETQYFGPGTRLLVL.

The chain is built from TRBV6-1 and TRBJ1-3, with TRBD1 matching 7 bases. Germline loops: CDR1 MNHNS, CDR2 SASEGT. Losses at the gene ends were 1 base for V and 3 bases for J; bases not matched to a gene: 9. This CDR3 is built from 17 residues. CDR3 in amino acids: CASSEDPQGRFGNTIYF. DNA for the CDR3: TGTGCCAGCAGTGAAGACCCACAGGGGAGGTTTGGAAACACCATATATTTT.

The chain has TRBV9 and TRBJ2-1; 9 positions agree with TRBD1. V lost 4 bases, J lost 7 bases, and 12 bases stayed unmatched. This CDR3 has 16 residues. The germline V gene encodes CDR1 SGDLS and CDR2 YYNGEE. The CDR3 spells CASSRTGTGPGNEQFF. The CDR3 coding sequence is TGTGCCAGCAGCAGAACCGGGACAGGGCCTGGGAATGAGCAGTTCTTC.

This sequence joins TRBV5-4 and TRBJ2-2, with 9 bases lining up with TRBD2. The CDR3 has 16 amino acids. The J segment lost 2 bases and the V segment lost 5 bases, leaving 7 bases of the junction unmatched. Germline values: CDR1 SGHNT, CDR2 YYREEE (reference sequence). CDR3 bases: TGTGCCAGCAGTAAGACTAGCGGAAAAAACACCGGGGAGCTGTTTTTT. Encoded protein: CASSKTSGKNTGELFF.

This clone was seen just once. The genes are TRBV6-6 and TRBJ1-6; 8 nucleotides line up with TRBD1. CDR3 size: 16 residues. Trimming took 6 bases from V and 3 from J; bases not matched to a gene: 7. Germline CDR1 reads MNHNY; CDR2 reads SVGAGI (reference sequence). CDR3 in amino acids: CASSYRTGNYNSPLHF. CDR3 sequence (DNA): TGTGCCAGCAGCTACCGGACAGGGAACTATAATTCACCCCTCCACTTT.

This clone was found a few times. The chain couples TRBV29-1 to TRBJ1-2, with 8 bases matching TRBD1. Germline CDR1 SQVTM, CDR2 ANQGSEA. This CDR3 is built from 17 residues. J gave up 0 bases and V 4 bases, and 13 bases lay outside the gene matches. The CDR3 protein is CSVGGGQGDRANYGYTF. The CDR3 bases are TGCAGCGTTGGGGGTGGACAGGGTGATCGGGCTAACTATGGCTACACCTTC.

This chain links TRBV6-1 with TRBJ1-5, with D possibly TRBD1 on 6 matching bases. CDR1 is MNHNS and CDR2 is SASEGT in the germline V gene. This CDR3 region has 14 residues. The ends were cut back, 5 bases at V and 1 base at J, with 9 bases in the middle. The chain's CDR3 is CASSIQGSNQPQHF. In DNA, the CDR3 is TGTGCCAGCAGTATCCAGGGGAGCAATCAGCCCCAGCATTTT.

The chain combines TRBV29-1 with TRBJ2-1; 12 bases map to TRBD2. The V gene's germline CDR1 is SQVTM and CDR2 ANQGSEA. The CDR3 spans 13 residues. Unmatched junction bases numbered 7, after V lost 7 bases and J lost 9 bases. This CDR3 reads CSATLAGGGEQFF. CDR3 sequence (DNA): TGCAGCGCCACCCTAGCGGGGGGGGGTGAGCAGTTCTTC.

This sequence joins TRBV27 and TRBJ2-3; maybe TRBD2 (6 bases). Germline-derived CDR1 and CDR2 are MNHEY and SMNVEV (reference sequence). Trimming removed 10 bases at V and 2 bases at J, with 19 bases between. This CDR3 has 15 residues. CDR3 in amino acids: CATSGAGLPTDTQYF. The CDR3 DNA is TGTGCCACCTCCGGGGCGGGGCTTCCCACAGATACGCAGTATTTT.

The chain combines TRBV30 with TRBJ1-4; TRBD1 might be the D (6 bases). The CDR3 length is 15 residues. V lost 3 bases and J lost 0, with 11 bases in between. The germline V gene encodes CDR1 GTSNPN and CDR2 SVGIG (reference sequence). Written as DNA, the CDR3 is TGTGCCTGGAGCTCTGGACAGCCAACTAATGAAAAACTGTTTTTT. Its translation: CAWSSGQPTNEKLFF.

A note on this clone: This same CDR3 is encoded by further DNA sequences in the sample. The chain links TRBV19 to TRBJ1-1; D call uncertain. Per the germline V gene, CDR1 is LNHDA and CDR2 is SQIVND (reference sequence). The CDR3 is made up of 13 amino acids. Trimming shortened V by 3 bases and J by 4 bases, and 9 bases separated the two germline ends. CDR3 bases: TGTGCCAGTAGTATTCAAGGGAGCACTGAAGCTTTCTTT. Protein sequence: CASSIQGSTEAFF.

This sequence joins TRBV12-1 and TRBJ1-5; whether TRBD1, the table's D call, matches the DNA was not checked. TRBV12-1 is described as a pseudogene. The CDR3 covers 14 residues. The CDR3 DNA reads as TGTGCCAGCAGCGCAGGCTGGGGCAATCAGCCCCAGCATTTT. It is translated as CASSAGWGNQPQHF.

V usage is TRBV7-9 and J usage is TRBJ2-7; 9 bases are shared with TRBD1. Looked up from germline, CDR1 is SEHNR and CDR2 is FQNEAQ (reference sequence). V lost 6 bases, J lost 3 bases, and 9 bases stayed unmatched. This CDR3 is 15 amino acids long. The CDR3 nucleotides are TGTGCCAGCAGTTTCACCGGGACAGGGATCTACGAGCAGTACTTC. This translates into CASSFTGTGIYEQYF.

The chain uses TRBV5-6 and TRBJ2-5; 8 positions match TRBD2. Germline V gene data show CDR1 as SGHDT and CDR2 as YYEEEE. This CDR3 region has 15 residues. V was clipped by 4 bases and J by 4 bases; unmatched bases: 9. The CDR3 nucleotides are TGTGCCAGCAGCCAGATAGCGGGGCGGGGAGAGACCCAGTACTTC. As protein: CASSQIAGRGETQYF. Together with reference TRBV5-6 and TRBJ2-5, the CDR3 gives the full variable domain: DAGVTQSPTHLIKTRGQQVTLRCSPKSGHDTVSWYQQALGQGPQFIFQYYEEEERQRGNFPDRFSGHQFPNYSSELNVNALLLGDSALYLCASSQIAGRGETQYFGPGTRLLVL.

This chain uses TRBV19 with TRBJ1-1; no reliable D call. Per the germline V gene, CDR1 is LNHDA and CDR2 is SQIVND (reference sequence). The ends were cut back, 3 bases at V and 4 bases at J, with 15 bases in the middle. CDR3 length: 15 residues. CDR3 in DNA: TGTGCCAGTAGTATTAGGGAGGTATTAGGCACTGAAGCTTTCTTT. This sequence encodes CASSIREVLGTEAFF.

The chain joins TRBV2 to TRBJ2-3; 12 bases align to TRBD1. Looked up from germline, CDR1 is SNHLY and CDR2 is FYNNEI. The CDR3 is 17 residues long. With 5 bases clipped from V and 3 bases from J, the junction kept 9 bases outside the gene matches. Here the CDR3 reads CASSPGTGGLVTDTQYF. CDR3 in DNA: TGTGCCAGCAGTCCCGGGACAGGGGGCTTGGTAACAGATACGCAGTATTTT.

The chain recombines TRBV18 with TRBJ1-1; maybe TRBD1 (5 bases). V lost 1 base, J lost 5 bases, and 11 bases lay in between. Looked up from germline, CDR1 is KGHSH and CDR2 is LQKENI. CDR3 length equals 14 residues. DNA for the CDR3: TGTGCCAGCTCACCACTTGACAGAAATACTGAAGCTTTCTTT. It is translated as CASSPLDRNTEAFF. The full variable domain, completed using reference TRBV18 and TRBJ1-1, is NAGVMQNPRHLVRRRGQEARLRCSPMKGHSHVYWYRQLPEEGLKFMVYLQKENIIDESGMPKERFSAEFPKEGPSILRIQQVVRGDSAAYFCASSPLDRNTEAFFGQGTRLTVV.

The rearrangement uses TRBV5-4 and TRBJ2-2; D unclear. CDR1 SGHNT and CDR2 YYREEE come from the germline V gene (reference sequence). Trimming removed 4 bases at V and 5 bases at J, with 9 bases between. The CDR3 contains 13 residues. The CDR3 here is CASSQSETGELFF. As DNA, the CDR3 is TGTGCCAGCAGCCAATCAGAAACCGGGGAGCTGTTTTTT.

This clone was seen more than once but under ten times. This chain links TRBV7-8 with TRBJ2-2; D gene unclear. Trimming left V 5 bases short and J 4 bases short, with 17 bases between. Germline lookup yields CDR1 SGHVS and CDR2 FQNEAQ. The CDR3 loop spans 16 amino acids. The CDR3 loop reads CASSPYRVVPTGELFF. CDR3 sequence (DNA): TGTGCCAGCAGCCCTTACCGGGTTGTGCCCACCGGGGAGCTGTTTTTT.

The chain is built from TRBV19 and TRBJ1-4; maybe TRBD1 (5 bases). Germline loops: CDR1 LNHDA, CDR2 SQIVND (reference sequence). CDR3 length: 14 amino acids. Trimming took 10 bases from V and 4 from J, leaving 16 bases between them. The CDR3 DNA reads as TGTGCCACCCGGCGAAGGCAGGGTAATGAAAAACTGTTTTTT. Protein sequence: CATRRRQGNEKLFF.

The chain joins TRBV19 to TRBJ1-5, with 9 bases fitting TRBD1. Germline-derived CDR1 and CDR2 are LNHDA and SQIVND (reference sequence). V lost 7 bases to trimming and J lost 6 bases; unmatched junction nucleotides: 4. There are 13 residues in the CDR3. The CDR3 is CASMTGGGQPQHF. CDR3 bases: TGTGCCAGTATGACAGGGGGGGGTCAGCCCCAGCATTTT.

This sequence joins TRBV30 and TRBJ1-1; TRBD1 agrees at 11 bases. In germline, CDR1 is GTSNPN, CDR2 SVGIG (reference sequence). This CDR3 has 15 amino acids. J was trimmed by 3 bases and V by 0 bases; bases with no gene match: 3. The CDR3 sequence is CAWSVRTGGHTEAFF. The CDR3 DNA reads as TGTGCCTGGAGTGTCAGGACAGGGGGCCACACTGAAGCTTTCTTT.

This chain connects TRBV7-9 to TRBJ1-3; a weak D match, TRBD1 (6 bases). V lost 6 bases and J 4 bases, leaving 13 bases between the germline ends. This CDR3 spans 14 amino acids. The germline V gene encodes CDR1 SEHNR and CDR2 FQNEAQ (reference sequence). This CDR3 reads CASRQNRAGNTIYF. CDR3 nucleotides: TGTGCCAGCAGGCAGAACAGGGCCGGAAACACCATATATTTT.

The CDR3 DNA is TGTGCCAGCTCACCAGAGGGCTATGGCTACACCTTC. Its protein is CASSPEGYGYTF. The chain uses TRBV18 and TRBJ1-2; D call uncertain. The CDR3 runs to 12 residues. V lost 2 bases to trimming and J lost 4 bases, with 5 bases between them. Germline lookup yields CDR1 KGHSH and CDR2 LQKENI.

J is TRBJ1-2 and V is TRBV6-1; the D is unclear. The CDR3 loop spans 13 amino acids. Trimming stripped 6 bases from V and 0 bases from J, with 8 bases between. Germline CDR1 reads MNHNS; CDR2 reads SASEGT. CDR3 loop: CASRAGPNYGYTF. The CDR3 DNA sequence: TGTGCCAGCAGGGCGGGCCCTAACTATGGCTACACCTTC.

This chain connects TRBV11-2 to TRBJ2-7; a weak D match, TRBD2 (7 bases). Trimming pared 4 bases from V and 3 bases from J, leaving 13 bases between. Germline lookup yields CDR1 SGHAT and CDR2 FQNNGV. The CDR3 spans 14 residues. The CDR3 bases are TGTGCCAGCAGCTCTGCCGGGGGGCGCTACGAGCAGTACTTC. Translated, it gives CASSSAGGRYEQYF.

This sequence joins TRBV9 and TRBJ1-1, with D possibly matching TRBD1 (6 bases). V was pared by 4 bases and J by 3 bases, with 16 bases between. Germline V gives CDR1 SGDLS, CDR2 YYNGEE. The CDR3 is 15 amino acids. This chain's CDR3 is CASSPLGGADTEAFF. The CDR3 nucleotides read TGTGCCAGCAGCCCTCTTGGGGGGGCGGACACTGAAGCTTTCTTT.

V and J are TRBV29-1 and TRBJ2-2; the match to TRBD1 covers 7 bases. The CDR3 has 15 amino acids. CDR1 and CDR2 (germline): SQVTM, ANQGSEA. The ends lost 6 bases at V and 0 bases at J; junction bases unmatched: 7. CDR3 amino acids: CSVRRQGPNTGELFF. CDR3 sequence (DNA): TGCAGCGTACGCCGACAGGGCCCGAACACCGGGGAGCTGTTTTTT.